The 15 T cell receptor beta chains given below trace back to one sample, sequenced in a study of shared T cell receptors in the human thymus. Assay used: immunoSEQ multiplex PCR; TCRdb lists only in-frame clones, some missing. The table shows roughly 660,000 clones, with approximately 90% occurring only once. This same sample was also part of a study on human thymus T cells.

The sample taken for sequencing was thymocytes. The origin of the receptors is a boy under two years old with a congenital heart defect.

The chain recombines TRBV29-1 with TRBJ2-3; 9 nucleotides align to TRBD2. This CDR3 has 16 residues. V shed 5 bases and J 0 bases; nucleotides not matched to a gene: 9. CDR1 SQVTM and CDR2 ANQGSEA come from the germline V gene. CDR3 sequence: CSVRYWTSESTDTQYF. DNA of the CDR3: TGCAGCGTTAGGTATTGGACTAGCGAGAGCACAGATACGCAGTATTTT.

This chain joins TRBV29-1 and TRBJ1-4; no definite D call. The V and J ends lost 6 bases and 0 bases respectively, with 11 bases between them. CDR1 is SQVTM and CDR2 is ANQGSEA in the germline V gene. The CDR3 spans 14 residues. The CDR3 DNA is TGCAGCGTGCGACACTCTGCAACTAATGAAAAACTGTTTTTT. Encoded protein: CSVRHSATNEKLFF. Based on the CDR3 plus reference TRBV29-1 and TRBJ1-4, the full variable domain is SAVISQKPSRDICQRGTSLTIQCQVDSQVTMMFWYRQQPGQSLTLIATANQGSEATYESGFVIDKFPISRPNLTFSTLTVSNMSPEDSSIYLCSVRHSATNEKLFFGSGTQLSVL.

This rearrangement joins TRBV15 to TRBJ2-5; TRBD2 matches 9 bases. Germline-derived CDR1 and CDR2 are LNHNV and YYDKDF (reference sequence). The CDR3 totals 15 residues. V shed 1 base, J shed 5 bases, and the junction held 5 bases outside the gene matches. CDR3 in amino acids: CATSRVSGRPETQYF. DNA for the CDR3: TGTGCCACCAGCAGAGTTAGCGGGAGACCGGAGACCCAGTACTTC.

The chain is built from TRBV11-2 and TRBJ2-1; D is possibly TRBD1 (5 bases). V gave up 0 bases and J gave up 2 bases, with 14 bases separating them. Germline lookup yields CDR1 SGHAT and CDR2 FQNNGV. The CDR3 spans 17 residues. CDR3 sequence reads: CASSLDLSGSPYNEQFF. The CDR3 coding sequence is TGTGCCAGCAGCTTAGATCTATCAGGGTCCCCCTACAATGAGCAGTTCTTC.

The chain couples TRBV5-1 to TRBJ2-2, with 9 bases matching TRBD2. CDR3 length equals 19 residues. The ends lost 4 bases at V and 9 bases at J; junction bases unmatched: 22. Per the germline V gene, CDR1 is SGHRS and CDR2 is YFSETQ. CDR3 sequence: CASSAPPDRAGGVHRELFF. Written as DNA, the CDR3 is TGCGCCAGCAGCGCACCCCCGGACCGGGCGGGGGGGGTTCACCGGGAGCTGTTTTTT.

The chain joins TRBV14 to TRBJ1-3; 8 bases are shared with TRBD1. This CDR3 region has 15 residues. V dropped 3 bases and J dropped 1; count of bases not matched to a gene: 2. Germline CDR1 and CDR2: SGHDN and FVKESK. In DNA, the CDR3 is TGTGCCAGCAGCCAGCGACAGGGGTCTGGAAACACCATATATTTT. Residues: CASSQRQGSGNTIYF.

The chain uses TRBV2 and TRBJ1-4, with 8 bases fitting TRBD1. The ends lost 4 bases at V and 5 bases at J; junction bases unmatched: 6. The CDR3 totals 15 residues. Germline CDR1 and CDR2: SNHLY and FYNNEI. The CDR3 nucleotides are TGTGCCAGCAGTGTAAGACAGGGGACCAATGAAAAACTGTTTTTT. Residues: CASSVRQGTNEKLFF.

This clone was seen a few times. This CDR3 is CASRSPGHPHEQYF. In DNA form, the CDR3 reads TGTGCCAGCAGATCGCCCGGACACCCCCATGAGCAGTACTTC. V is TRBV6-6 and J is TRBJ2-7; perhaps TRBD1 as D (5 bases). Germline assignment: CDR1 MNHNY and CDR2 SVGAGI (reference sequence). The CDR3 sequence is 14 residues long. V dropped 6 bases and J dropped 7 bases, with 19 bases sitting between them.

This chain links TRBV14 with TRBJ2-2; no firm D call. CDR3 length: 14 amino acids. Germline V gene sequence: CDR1 SGHDN, CDR2 FVKESK. Trimming took 3 bases from V and 2 from J, leaving 7 bases between them. DNA for the CDR3: TGTGCCAGCAGCCAGAGGAGTAACACCGGGGAGCTGTTTTTT. Translation gives CASSQRSNTGELFF.

This sequence joins TRBV5-8 and TRBJ2-3, with TRBD2 as a possible D gene (6 bases). This CDR3 spans 15 amino acids. Trimming removed 6 bases from V and 1 base from J, with 15 bases in between. The V gene's germline CDR1 is SGHTS and CDR2 YDEGEE. The DNA for the CDR3 is TGTGCCAGCAACCTAGGGCGGGACCGCACAGATACGCAGTATTTT. Protein sequence: CASNLGRDRTDTQYF.

The chain joins TRBV15 to TRBJ2-3; 15 bases map to TRBD2. Germline CDR1 and CDR2: LNHNV and YYDKDF (reference sequence). J lost 4 bases, V lost 11 bases, and 13 bases had no gene match. The CDR3 runs 17 residues. CDR3 residues: CAARPTGLAGGSDTQYF. The CDR3 bases are TGTGCCGCCCGACCCACGGGACTAGCGGGAGGTTCAGATACGCAGTATTTT.

The V gene is TRBV6-5, the J gene TRBJ2-7; 8 positions match TRBD1. Germline-derived CDR1 and CDR2 are MNHEY and SVGAGI. J gave up 2 bases and V 6 bases, and 9 bases lay outside the gene matches. This CDR3 region has 15 residues. CDR3 loop: CASRLSGTGPYEQYF. The CDR3 bases are TGTGCCAGCAGGCTATCCGGGACAGGACCCTACGAGCAGTACTTC.

The chain couples TRBV7-2 to TRBJ2-7, with 10 bases matching TRBD2. Germline loops: CDR1 SGHTA, CDR2 FQGNSA. V lost 6 bases to trimming and J lost 7 bases; unmatched junction nucleotides: 9. This CDR3 contains 14 residues. The CDR3: CASRPPSGSGEQYF. The CDR3 DNA sequence: TGTGCCAGCAGGCCGCCTAGCGGGAGTGGGGAGCAGTACTTC.

This chain connects TRBV19 to TRBJ1-1; no firm D call. Germline V gives CDR1 LNHDA, CDR2 SQIVND (reference sequence). The CDR3 extends over 14 amino acids. V lost 3 bases, J lost 6 bases, and 14 bases lay in between. The CDR3 protein is CASSMAAPSAEAFF. In DNA form, the CDR3 reads TGTGCCAGTAGTATGGCAGCCCCTAGCGCTGAAGCTTTCTTT.

This clone was detected only once. The V and J genes are TRBV20-1 and TRBJ2-1; 8 positions match TRBD2. Trimming at V came to 6 bases and at J to 6 bases, leaving 1 base not matched to a gene. Per germline, CDR1 DFQATT and CDR2 SNEGSKA (reference sequence). The CDR3 runs 11 residues. In nucleotides, the CDR3 is TGCAGTGCCGGGACTAGCAATGAGCAGTTCTTC. Protein: CSAGTSNEQFF.